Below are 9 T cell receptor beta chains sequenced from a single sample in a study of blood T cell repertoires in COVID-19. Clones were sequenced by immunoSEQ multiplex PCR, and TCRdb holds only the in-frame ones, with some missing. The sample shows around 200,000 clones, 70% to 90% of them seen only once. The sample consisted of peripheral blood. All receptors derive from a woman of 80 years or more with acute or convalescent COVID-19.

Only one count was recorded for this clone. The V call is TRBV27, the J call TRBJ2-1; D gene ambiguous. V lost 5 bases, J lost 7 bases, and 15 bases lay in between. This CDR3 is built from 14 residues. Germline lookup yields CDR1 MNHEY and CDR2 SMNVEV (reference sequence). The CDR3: CASSPHYGRNEQFF. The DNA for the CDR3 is TGTGCCAGCAGTCCCCACTATGGTCGTAATGAGCAGTTCTTC.

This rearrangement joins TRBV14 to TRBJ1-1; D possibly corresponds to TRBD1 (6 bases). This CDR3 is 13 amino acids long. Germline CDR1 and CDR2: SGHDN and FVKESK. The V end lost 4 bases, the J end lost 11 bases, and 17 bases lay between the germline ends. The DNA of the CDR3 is TGTGCCAGCAGCCTACAAAACAGGGTTTCGGCTTTCTTT. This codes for CASSLQNRVSAFF.

CDR3 protein: CAWTHRDTQYF. CDR3 DNA: TGTGCCTGGACCCACAGGGATACGCAGTATTTT. The V and J genes are TRBV30 and TRBJ2-3; possibly TRBD1 for D (5 bases). This CDR3 comprises 11 residues. Germline V CDR1 and CDR2: GTSNPN, SVGIG (reference sequence). Trimming left V 4 bases short and J 6 bases short, with 8 bases between.

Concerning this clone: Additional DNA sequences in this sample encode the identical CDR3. In DNA, the CDR3 is TGTGCCAGCAGCTTAGGCGGGAGCCGGTCCTACGAGCAGTACTTC. Translating it yields CASSLGGSRSYEQYF. This sequence joins TRBV7-9 and TRBJ2-7, with 7 bases matching TRBD2. V gave up 1 base and J gave up 1 base; unmatched junction bases: 4. The CDR3 runs to 15 residues. Germline CDR1 and CDR2: SEHNR and FQNEAQ (reference sequence).

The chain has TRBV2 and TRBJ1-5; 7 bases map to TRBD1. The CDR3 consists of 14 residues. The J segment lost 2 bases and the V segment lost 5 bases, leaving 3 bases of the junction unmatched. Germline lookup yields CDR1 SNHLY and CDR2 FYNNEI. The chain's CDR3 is CASSSQGGNQPQHF. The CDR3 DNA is TGTGCCAGCAGTTCCCAGGGGGGCAATCAGCCCCAGCATTTT.

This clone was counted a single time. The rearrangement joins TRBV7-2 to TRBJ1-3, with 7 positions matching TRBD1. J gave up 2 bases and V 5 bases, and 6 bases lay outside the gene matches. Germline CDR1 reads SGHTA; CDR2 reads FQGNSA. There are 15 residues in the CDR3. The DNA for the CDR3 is TGTGCCAGCAGCCCGGGACAGATTCCTGGAAACACCATATATTTT. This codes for CASSPGQIPGNTIYF.

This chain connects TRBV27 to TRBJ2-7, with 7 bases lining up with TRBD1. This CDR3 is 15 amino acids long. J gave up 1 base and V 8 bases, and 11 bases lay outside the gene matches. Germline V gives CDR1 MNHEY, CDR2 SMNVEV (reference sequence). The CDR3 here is CASRRKGTESYEQYF. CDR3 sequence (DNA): TGTGCCAGCCGCCGGAAGGGGACAGAATCCTACGAGCAGTACTTC.

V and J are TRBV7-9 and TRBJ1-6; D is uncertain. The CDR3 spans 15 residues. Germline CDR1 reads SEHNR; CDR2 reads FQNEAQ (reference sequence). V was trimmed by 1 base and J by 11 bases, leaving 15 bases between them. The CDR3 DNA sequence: TGTGCCAGCAGCTTAGAGCCTACACGAGGGCCACCCCTCCACTTT. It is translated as CASSLEPTRGPPLHF.

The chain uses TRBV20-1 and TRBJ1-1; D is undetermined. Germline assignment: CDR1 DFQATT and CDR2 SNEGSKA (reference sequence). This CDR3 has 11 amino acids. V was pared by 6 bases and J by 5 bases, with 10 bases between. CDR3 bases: TGCAGTGCCCTGTTGCGGACTGAAGCTTTCTTT. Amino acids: CSALLRTEAFF.